This T cell receptor (beta chain) appears in the sequencing data of a study of Ad26.COV2.S vaccination and SARS-CoV-2 variants. Noted treatment: around 19 received Ad26.COV2.S at low or high dose, single or two shots; about 5 received placebo; per-sample allocation not given. Collection of the samples took place on day 63 after the first injection of vaccine or placebo. TCRdb keeps only in-frame clones here, not all; method: immunoSEQ multiplex PCR. The sample includes around 340,000 clones, roughly 90% of them seen just once. Deletions cut 5 bases from V and 3 bases from J, with 9 bases between. CDR3 size: 13 residues. Germline lookup yields CDR1 SGHNT and CDR2 YENEEA.

Sequenced here: peripheral blood, sampled in a trial of Ad26.COV2.S vaccine versus placebo. The TCR sequence derives from a person between 18 and 60 years old who received the Ad26.COV2.S COVID-19 vaccine or a placebo. The chain uses TRBV11-3 and TRBJ2-3; tentatively, D is TRBD1 or TRBD2 (5 bases each). CDR3: CASSPGPTDTQYF. The CDR3 DNA reads as TGTGCCAGCAGCCCGGGACCAACAGATACGCAGTATTTT.